This T cell receptor (beta chain) was sequenced for a study of T-cell memory formation after mild COVID-19. Broader study findings: Still unconfirmed is whether the second-wave clones peaking on day 37 recognized SARS-CoV-2. Clones that got smaller from day 15 to 85 had even CD4/CD8, while clones growing later tipped toward CD4+. Cross-reactive memory appears to have joined, as suggested by some responding clones showing up in pre-infection memory.

TCRdb re-derived calls from the 5' RACE reads in MiXCR, one entry per CDR3 protein. The table lists about 470,000 distinct CDR3 sequences, more than 20% of them singletons. Germline CDR1 and CDR2: SGHTA and FQGTGA. The V gene lost 2 bases and the J gene lost 5 bases, with 12 bases spanning the gap. This CDR3 is 14 amino acids long. This clonotype was observed a handful of times. Its antigen is unidentified. The TCR was taken from an adult woman who had mild COVID-19 (a few samples of this study predate the infection). Cell type and time point are not known. This rearrangement joins TRBV7-3 to TRBJ1-2; D might be TRBD1 (5 bases). The sequenced material came from PBMCs or a T cell subset sorted from them (not recorded which). The CDR3: CASSLAGRGYGYTF. The CDR3 DNA reads TGTGCCAGCAGCTTAGCCGGACGGGGGTATGGCTACACCTTC.